This T cell receptor (beta chain) appears in the sequencing data of a study of blood T cell repertoires in COVID-19 (TCRdb year 2020). Notes on the research overall: Collaborator samples came from the United States, Italy and Spain and covered acute and convalescent phases of COVID-19. Samples were obtained from the ongoing ImmuneRACE study (first 160 participants) and from 1,200 or so subjects provided by 6 global collaborators. The prospective study material was composed of cDNA or gDNA derived from T cells, B-cell-depleted T cells, or PBMCs. Where available, HLA class I and class II types were obtained from metadata supplied by the sample provider rather than from assay-based typing. Sample metadata almost always included a de-identified subject ID, COVID-19 status, age in years and sex. A freely available public database, intended as a resource for researchers studying the immune response to SARS-CoV-2, is where the repertoires were released. Subjects who had been exposed to COVID-19, were actively infected with it, or had recovered from it provided the deeply sampled blood TCRbeta repertoires that made up the dataset. The research as a whole found: The amount of clinical and demographic metadata varied by source and participant and was provided uncurated.

This clone was observed once. Its antigen is not yet known. No much larger clone is present one base from it, and per-base qualities are unavailable. The junction carries 18 bases between V and J, which are trimmed by 8 bases and 4 bases respectively. Including the terminal cysteine and phenylalanine, the CDR3 comprises 15 residues. Just the 45-base CDR3 DNA is kept, in frame starting at base 1. From the germline V gene, CDR1 is SNHLY and CDR2 is FYNNEI. TCRbeta CDR3 regions were amplified from genomic DNA using the immunoSEQ Assay, a bias-controlled multiplex PCR. The original methods were these. The number of nucleated cells in each sample was estimated by amplification of reference gene primers within the assay. To quantify the absolute abundance of each unique TCRbeta CDR3 rearrangement, sequence reads were collapsed and filtered. For each sample, productive Simpson clonality was calculated by taking the square root of Simpson's diversity index across productive rearrangements. The table was pulled from immuneACCESS by TCRdb, which kept in-frame rearrangements only. Such tables lose some clones; where checked, under half of the loss comes from unresolved V genes, and the rest has no known cause. V and J calls and clone size come straight from that table; D and trimming were deduced from the DNA. For this sample the table gives 150,000 to 200,000 clones, of which 85% were detected only once. In total, the top ten clones hold approximately 3% of the sample.

The collaborating institutions used their own protocols to collect whole blood in K2EDTA tubes. For TCRbeta analysis, collaborators shipped samples as frozen whole blood, isolated PBMCs, or DNA extracted from either of those sample types. The TCR originated in a human donor with acute or convalescent COVID-19. The donor label of this sample is uncertain. The rearranged segments are TRBV2 and TRBJ1-5; TRBD1 might be the D gene, on 6 matching bases. Sequencing used peripheral blood. This receptor has the CDR3 CASGLGGLGNQPQHF. The DNA sequence is TGTGCCAGCGGTTTAGGGGGTTTGGGGAATCAGCCCCAGCATTTT.